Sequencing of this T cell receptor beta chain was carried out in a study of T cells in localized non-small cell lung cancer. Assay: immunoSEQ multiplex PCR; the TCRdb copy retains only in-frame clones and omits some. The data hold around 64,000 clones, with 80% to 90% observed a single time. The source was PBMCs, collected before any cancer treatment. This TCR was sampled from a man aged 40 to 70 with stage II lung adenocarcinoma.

The CDR3 DNA reads as TGTGCCAGCAGCCCGGACTTGAACACTGAAGCTTTCTTT. It is translated as CASSPDLNTEAFF. The gene calls are TRBV5-6 and TRBJ1-1, with unresolved D. CDR3 length: 13 residues. Trimming stripped 4 bases from V and 0 bases from J, with 7 bases between. Germline CDR1 and CDR2: SGHDT and YYEEEE.